This T cell receptor (beta chain) appears in the sequencing data of a study of T cells after posttransplantation cyclophosphamide. Study-level findings and limits: Later post-transplant blood repertoires were often dominated by donor CD8+ memory clones. Recipient CMV seropositivity and CMV reactivation strongly tracked TRB clonality. Tissue-infiltrating T cells from skin or gut overlapped little with blood T cells.

Profiling relied on immunoSEQ multiplex PCR, and the TCRdb table lists in-frame clones only, not all of them. Altogether more than 30,000 clones were found in the sample, and no singletons occur. The CDR3 has 12 residues. CDR1 and CDR2 from the germline V gene are SGHRS and YFSETQ. V lost 4 bases and J 2 bases, leaving 5 bases between the germline ends. On the day of bone marrow donation, the related graft donor provided peripheral blood. This clone was seen repeatedly, ten times or more. What it binds is not known. The chain joins TRBV5-1 to TRBJ2-3, with D unclear. Sequencing was carried out using PBMCs. This TCR derives from a girl under 18 in good health, CMV-negative, and a related stem cell transplant donor. CDR3 amino acids: CASSTNTDTQYF. CDR3 coding DNA: TGCGCCAGCAGCACAAACACAGATACGCAGTATTTT.